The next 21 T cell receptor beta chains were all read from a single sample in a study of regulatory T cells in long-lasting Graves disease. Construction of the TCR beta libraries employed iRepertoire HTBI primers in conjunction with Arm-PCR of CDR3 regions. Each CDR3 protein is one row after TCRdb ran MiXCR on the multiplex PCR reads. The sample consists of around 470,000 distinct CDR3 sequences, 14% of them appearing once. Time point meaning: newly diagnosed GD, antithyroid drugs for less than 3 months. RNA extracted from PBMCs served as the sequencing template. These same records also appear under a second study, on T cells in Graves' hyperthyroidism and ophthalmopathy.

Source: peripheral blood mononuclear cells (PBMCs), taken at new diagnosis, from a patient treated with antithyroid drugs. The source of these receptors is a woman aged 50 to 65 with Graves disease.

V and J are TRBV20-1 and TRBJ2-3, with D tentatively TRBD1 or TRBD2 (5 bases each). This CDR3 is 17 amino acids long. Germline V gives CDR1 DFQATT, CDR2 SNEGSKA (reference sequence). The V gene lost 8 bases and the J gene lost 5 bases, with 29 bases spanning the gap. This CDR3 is CSCGSSGTPHRVDTQYF. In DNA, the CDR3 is TGCAGTTGCGGTTCGTCCGGGACCCCGCATCGGGTAGATACGCAGTATTTT.

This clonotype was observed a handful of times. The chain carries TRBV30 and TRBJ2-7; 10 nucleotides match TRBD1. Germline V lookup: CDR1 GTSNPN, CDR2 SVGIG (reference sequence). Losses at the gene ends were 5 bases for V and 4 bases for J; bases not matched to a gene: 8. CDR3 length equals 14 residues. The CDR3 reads CAWVPGQGFYEQYF. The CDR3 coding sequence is TGTGCCTGGGTACCGGGACAGGGGTTTTACGAGCAGTACTTC.

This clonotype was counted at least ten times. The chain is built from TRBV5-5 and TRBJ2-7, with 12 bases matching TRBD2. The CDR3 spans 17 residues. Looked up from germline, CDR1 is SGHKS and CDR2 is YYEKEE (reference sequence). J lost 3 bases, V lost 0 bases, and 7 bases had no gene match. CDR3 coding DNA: TGTGCCAGCAGCTTGGCTAGCGGGAGGGCCTCCTTCTACGAGCAGTACTTC. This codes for CASSLASGRASFYEQYF.

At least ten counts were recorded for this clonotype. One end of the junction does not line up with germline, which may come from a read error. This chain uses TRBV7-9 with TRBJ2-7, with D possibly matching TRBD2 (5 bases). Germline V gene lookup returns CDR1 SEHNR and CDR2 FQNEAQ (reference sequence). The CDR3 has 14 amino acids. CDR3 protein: CASSLATGSYEQYF. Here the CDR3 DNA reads TGCGCCAGCAGCTTGGCCACGGGATCTTACGAGCAGTACTTC.

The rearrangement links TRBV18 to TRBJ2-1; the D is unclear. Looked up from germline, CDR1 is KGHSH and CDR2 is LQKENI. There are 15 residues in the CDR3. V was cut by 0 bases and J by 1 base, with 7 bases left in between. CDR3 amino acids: CASSPPGFSYNEQFF. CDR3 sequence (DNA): TGTGCCAGCTCACCACCGGGATTTTCCTACAATGAGCAGTTCTTC.

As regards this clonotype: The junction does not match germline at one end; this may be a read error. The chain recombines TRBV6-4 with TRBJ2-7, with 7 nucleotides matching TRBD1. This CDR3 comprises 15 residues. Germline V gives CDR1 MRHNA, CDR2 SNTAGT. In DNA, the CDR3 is TGTGCCAGCAGTTACTCGACAGGGCTGTCCTACGAGCAGTACTTC. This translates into CASSYSTGLSYEQYF.

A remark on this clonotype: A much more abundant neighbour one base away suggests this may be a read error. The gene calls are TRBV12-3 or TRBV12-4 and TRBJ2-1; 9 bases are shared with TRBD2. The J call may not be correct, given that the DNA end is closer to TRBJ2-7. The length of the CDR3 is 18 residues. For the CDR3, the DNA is TGTGCCAGCAGCATAGGGGCAGGTCCTAGCGGGATTCCCTACGAGCAGTACTTC. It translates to CASSIGAGPSGIPYEQYF.

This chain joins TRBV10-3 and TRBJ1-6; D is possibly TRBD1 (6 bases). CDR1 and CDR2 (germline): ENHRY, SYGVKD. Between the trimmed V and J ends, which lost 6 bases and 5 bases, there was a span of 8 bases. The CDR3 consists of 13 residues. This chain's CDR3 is CAIRRQDNSPLHF. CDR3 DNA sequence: TGTGCCATCAGAAGACAGGATAATTCACCCCTCCACTTT.

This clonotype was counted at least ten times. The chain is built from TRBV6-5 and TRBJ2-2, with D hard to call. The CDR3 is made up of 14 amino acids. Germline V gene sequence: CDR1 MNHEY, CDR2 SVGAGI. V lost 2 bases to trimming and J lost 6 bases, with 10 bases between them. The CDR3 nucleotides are TGTGCCAGCAGTTACCTAGAGACTGCCGGGGAGCTGTTTTTT. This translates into CASSYLETAGELFF.

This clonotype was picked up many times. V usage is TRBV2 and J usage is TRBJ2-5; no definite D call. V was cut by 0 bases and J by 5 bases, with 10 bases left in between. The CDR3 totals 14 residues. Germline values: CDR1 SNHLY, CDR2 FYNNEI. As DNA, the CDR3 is TGTGCCAGCAGTGAAGCGCTTCGGGTGGAGACCCAGTACTTC. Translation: CASSEALRVETQYF.

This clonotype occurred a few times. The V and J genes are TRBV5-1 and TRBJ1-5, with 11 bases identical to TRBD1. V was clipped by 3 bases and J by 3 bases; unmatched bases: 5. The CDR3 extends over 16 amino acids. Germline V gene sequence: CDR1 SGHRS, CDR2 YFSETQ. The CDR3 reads CASSWRDRGSNQPQHF. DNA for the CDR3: TGCGCCAGCAGCTGGAGGGACAGGGGGTCCAATCAGCCCCAGCATTTT. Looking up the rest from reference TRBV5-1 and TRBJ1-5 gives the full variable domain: KAGVTQTPRYLIKTRGQQVTLSCSPISGHRSVSWYQQTPGQGLQFLFEYFSETQRNKGNFPGRFSGRQFSNSRSEMNVSTLELGDSALYLCASSWRDRGSNQPQHFGDGTRLSIL.

CDR3 sequence: CASSPRVGASYNEQFF. Written as DNA, the CDR3 is TGTGCCAGCAGCCCCCGGGTGGGAGCATCCTACAATGAGCAGTTCTTC. The gene calls are TRBV9 and TRBJ2-1, with D tentatively TRBD2 (5 bases). The ends were cut back, 4 bases at V and 1 base at J, with 15 bases in the middle. Germline CDR1 and CDR2: SGDLS and YYNGEE. There are 16 residues in the CDR3.

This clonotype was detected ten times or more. The CDR3 sequence is CASSSTGTGVGELFF. CDR3 coding DNA: TGTGCCAGCAGCTCCACCGGGACAGGGGTCGGGGAGCTGTTTTTT. The chain employs TRBV7-3 and TRBJ2-2, with TRBD1 matching 10 bases. With 4 bases clipped from V and 7 bases from J, the junction kept 6 bases outside the gene matches. CDR1 and CDR2 (germline): SGHTA, FQGTGA. This CDR3 is built from 15 residues.

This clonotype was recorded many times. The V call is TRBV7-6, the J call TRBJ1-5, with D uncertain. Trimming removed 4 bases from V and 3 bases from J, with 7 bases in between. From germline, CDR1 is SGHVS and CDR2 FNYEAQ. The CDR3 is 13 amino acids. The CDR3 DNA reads TGTGCCAGCAGCTCATGGGCCAATCAGCCCCAGCATTTT. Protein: CASSSWANQPQHF.

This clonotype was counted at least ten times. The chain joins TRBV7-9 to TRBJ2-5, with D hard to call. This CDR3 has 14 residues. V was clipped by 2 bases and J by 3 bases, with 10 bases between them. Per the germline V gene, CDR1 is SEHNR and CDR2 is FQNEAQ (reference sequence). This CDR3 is CASSLSGVEETQYF. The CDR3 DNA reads TGTGCCAGCAGCTTAAGTGGGGTGGAAGAGACCCAGTACTTC.

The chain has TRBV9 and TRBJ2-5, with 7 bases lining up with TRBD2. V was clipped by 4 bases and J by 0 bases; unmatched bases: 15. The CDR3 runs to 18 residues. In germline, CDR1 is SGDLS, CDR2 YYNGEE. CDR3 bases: TGTGCCAGCAGCCCCAACCCCGGTGCTAGCGGAAACCAAGAGACCCAGTACTTC. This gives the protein CASSPNPGASGNQETQYF.

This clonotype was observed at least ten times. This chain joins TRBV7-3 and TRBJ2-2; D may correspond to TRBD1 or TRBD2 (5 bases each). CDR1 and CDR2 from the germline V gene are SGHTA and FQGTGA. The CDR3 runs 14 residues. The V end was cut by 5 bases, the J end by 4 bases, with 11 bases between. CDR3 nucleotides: TGTGCCAGCAGCCGAGGTGGGGGCACCGGGGAGCTGTTTTTT. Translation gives CASSRGGGTGELFF.

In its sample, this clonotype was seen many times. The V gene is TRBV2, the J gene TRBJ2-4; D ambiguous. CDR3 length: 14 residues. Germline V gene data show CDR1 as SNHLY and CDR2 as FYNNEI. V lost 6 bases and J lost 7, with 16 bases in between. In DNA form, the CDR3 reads TGTGCCAGCAGGGAACTACACGCTTGGAACATTCAGTACTTC. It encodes CASRELHAWNIQYF.

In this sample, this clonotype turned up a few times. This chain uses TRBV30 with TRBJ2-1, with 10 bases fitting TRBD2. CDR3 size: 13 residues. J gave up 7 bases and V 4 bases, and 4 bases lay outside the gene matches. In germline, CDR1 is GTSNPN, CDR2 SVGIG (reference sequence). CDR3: CAWTSGSINEQFF. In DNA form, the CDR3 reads TGTGCCTGGACTAGCGGGAGCATTAATGAGCAGTTCTTC.

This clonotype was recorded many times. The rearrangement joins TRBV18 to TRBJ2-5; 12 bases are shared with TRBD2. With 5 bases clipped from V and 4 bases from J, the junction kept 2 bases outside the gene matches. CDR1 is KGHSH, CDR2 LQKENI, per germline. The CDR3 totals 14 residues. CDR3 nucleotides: TGTGCCAGCTCAACGACTAGCGGGAGAGAGACCCAGTACTTC. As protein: CASSTTSGRETQYF.

DNA of the CDR3: TGCAGTGCTAGAGCTCAGCACAGGCAAAATGAGCAGTTCTTC. Amino acid sequence: CSARAQHRQNEQFF. The rearrangement links TRBV20-1 to TRBJ2-1; possible D gene TRBD1, 5 bases. Trimming pared 1 base from V and 7 bases from J, leaving 14 bases between. The CDR3 extends over 14 amino acids. The germline gives CDR1 DFQATT, CDR2 SNEGSKA (reference sequence).